This paragraph covers one TCR beta chain sequence. Its antigen is currently unknown. The CDR3 contains 14 residues. Germline loops: CDR1 SGHRS, CDR2 YFSETQ. The record originates from a study of monozygotic twins with inflammatory bowel disease. TCRdb reanalyzed the 5' RACE reads, giving one entry per CDR3 protein sequence and no DNA. The sample table includes about 160,000 distinct CDR3 sequences. Blood was drawn at around 2.5 ml per donor. Study conclusions and caveats: Relative clonotype sharing with others was diminished in IBD patients versus healthy twins, particularly with disease activity. Part of the variability in patient repertoires may have come from differing immunosuppressive treatments.

Source material: blood. The TCR sequence derives from a human donor with ulcerative colitis or Crohn's disease, or a healthy co-twin of an affected twin (not recorded which). The rearrangement links TRBV5-1 to TRBJ2-5; TCRdb's D call of TRBD2 is untestable without DNA. CDR3 protein: CASSLTTRAGTQYF.